This T cell receptor beta chain was found in a study of cytomegalovirus exposure and HLA in healthy donors. Study-wide findings and caveats: Per published accounts, TCR beta sequences correctly predicted the HLA-A and HLA-B alleles of most subjects.

13 Jbeta primers and 60 Vbeta primers were used for the PCR. The assay was immunoSEQ multiplex PCR, and TCRdb's table has in-frame clones only and misses some. Here the sample spans tens of thousands of clones, roughly 80% being singletons. As concerns this clone: The target antigen is unknown.

The ends were cut back, 2 bases at V and 5 bases at J, with 4 bases in the middle. CDR3 length: 12 residues. CDR1 and CDR2 from the germline V gene are SGHDT and YYEEEE. Sequenced: PBMCs. This rearrangement joins TRBV5-6 to TRBJ2-2; D gene unclear. This clonotype originated in a woman between 25 and 40 years old in good health and CMV-seronegative. The CDR3 DNA reads as TGTGCCAGCAGCTTTCCGACCGGGGAGCTGTTTTTT. Its translation: CASSFPTGELFF.